Following are 2 T cell receptor beta chains from one sample sequenced in a study of post-analysis software for immune sequencing data. These receptors are not linked to any known antigen. Study observations and caveats: Controls had lower frequencies than patients of roughly five TRBV segments, which included TRBV5-6, TRBV5-1 and TRBV20-1.

Prepared libraries of TCR beta cDNA carried unique molecular identifiers. TCRdb reanalysed the PCR reads using MiXCR and keeps one entry per CDR3 protein. In the table there are 550,000 to 700,000 distinct CDR3 sequences, roughly 40% of which are singletons. The sample was blood. These receptors were taken from a girl between 5 and 17 years old with multiple sclerosis.

The chain combines TRBV12-3 or TRBV12-4 with TRBJ1-1; 7 positions match TRBD1. J lost 11 bases, V lost 6 bases, and 15 bases had no gene match. CDR3 length: 14 amino acids. CDR3 residues: CASSPRQGEWSAFF. The CDR3 DNA follows: TGTGCCAGCAGCCCTCGGCAGGGGGAATGGAGTGCTTTCTTT.

This chain connects TRBV11-1 to TRBJ2-1; TRBD2 matches 11 bases. The CDR3 totals 16 residues. With 5 bases clipped from V and 4 bases from J, the junction kept 7 bases outside the gene matches. Per germline, CDR1 SGHAT and CDR2 FQDESV (reference sequence). The CDR3 DNA sequence: TGTGCCAGCAGCCCTCGGACTAGCGGGTTTTACAATGAGCAGTTCTTC. It translates to CASSPRTSGFYNEQFF.